A single sample is the source of the 27 T cell receptor beta chains below, sequenced in a study of T-cell reconstitution after alpha-beta-depleted transplantation in children. It was with unique molecular identifiers that the TCRbeta library was prepared. A single record per CDR3 protein comes from TCRdb applying MiXCR to the PCR reads. The data contain around 440,000 distinct CDR3 sequences, 15% to 20% of them singletons. The sample was PBMCs, mostly from graft donor cells, taken 360 days after TCRalphabeta/CD19-depleted stem cell transplant. These receptors came from a boy in the first two years of life who had a stem cell transplant for Wiskott-Aldrich syndrome, so the T cells may come from the graft donor.

The chain uses TRBV28 and TRBJ2-3; a possible D gene is TRBD1 (6 bases). With 4 bases removed from V and 3 bases from J, the gap between germline ends came to 14 bases. The CDR3 runs to 15 residues. Per germline, CDR1 MDHEN and CDR2 SYDVKM. CDR3: CASSSAIDRTDTQYF. The CDR3 region has the DNA TGTGCCAGCAGTTCCGCCATAGACAGGACAGATACGCAGTATTTT.

This clonotype occurred many times. CDR3: CASSSRTDRHFF. The CDR3, as DNA: TGTGCCAGCAGTTCGAGGACGGATAGGCATTTCTTC. V gene TRBV12-3 or TRBV12-4 combines with J gene TRBJ2-1, with unresolved D. This CDR3 is 12 amino acids long. The ends were cut back, 4 bases at V and 16 bases at J, with 17 bases in the middle.

The genes are TRBV6-2 or TRBV6-3 and TRBJ2-1; the D is unclear. Germline lookup yields CDR1 MNHEY and CDR2 SVGEGT. The CDR3 length is 9 residues. The DNA of the CDR3 is TGTGGACCCAAAAATGAGCAGTTCTTC. It codes for CGPKNEQFF.

This clonotype occurred a few times. V gene TRBV5-1 combines with J gene TRBJ2-7; tentatively, D is TRBD2 (7 bases). V was cut by 1 base and J by 5 bases, with 13 bases left in between. The CDR3 contains 14 residues. Germline assignment: CDR1 SGHRS and CDR2 YFSETQ. The CDR3 bases are TGCGCCAGCAGCTTGACAGGGAGGGTGGACGAGCAGTACTTC. Translated: CASSLTGRVDEQYF.

The chain joins TRBV9 to TRBJ2-3, with 13 bases lining up with TRBD2. The CDR3 extends over 16 amino acids. Germline V gene lookup returns CDR1 SGDLS and CDR2 YYNGEE. V lost 2 bases and J lost 2; bases outside the gene matches: 2. The CDR3 spells CASSVGLAGITDTQYF. CDR3 nucleotide sequence: TGTGCCAGCAGCGTGGGACTAGCGGGAATCACAGATACGCAGTATTTT.

This clonotype was seen only a few times. V usage is TRBV5-1 and J usage is TRBJ2-3; 9 positions agree with TRBD2. CDR3 length: 17 residues. J gave up 2 bases and V 4 bases, and 11 bases lay outside the gene matches. Germline V gene data show CDR1 as SGHRS and CDR2 as YFSETQ. The CDR3: CASSHSLLAGNTDTQYF. The CDR3, as DNA: TGCGCCAGCAGCCACTCCCTGCTAGCGGGGAACACAGATACGCAGTATTTT.

This clonotype was seen only a few times. This chain uses TRBV20-1 with TRBJ2-2, with D hard to call. The germline V and J ends were trimmed by 3 bases and 4 bases, with 3 bases remaining between them. The CDR3 spans 11 residues. Germline V gene lookup returns CDR1 DFQATT and CDR2 SNEGSKA (reference sequence). The CDR3, as DNA: TGCAGTGCTAGGGGCACCGGGGAGCTGTTTTTT. This gives the protein CSARGTGELFF.

The chain couples TRBV7-9 to TRBJ1-4, with D unresolved. CDR3 length equals 16 residues. The germline V gene has CDR1 SEHNR and CDR2 FQNEAQ (reference sequence). V lost 5 bases, J lost 0 bases, and 13 bases lay in between. Here the CDR3 DNA reads TGTGCCAGCAGCCTGGAGGGTATTGCAACTAATGAAAAACTGTTTTTT. It encodes CASSLEGIATNEKLFF. Drawing the rest from reference TRBV7-9 and TRBJ1-4, the complete variable domain is DTGVSQNPRHKITKRGQNVTFRCDPISEHNRLYWYRQTLGQGPEFLTYFQNEAQLEKSRLLSDRFSAERPKGSFSTLEIQRTEQGDSAMYLCASSLEGIATNEKLFFGSGTQLSVL.

This clonotype was detected only a few times. The J gene is TRBJ2-7, the V gene TRBV10-3; 7 positions match TRBD1. The germline gives CDR1 ENHRY, CDR2 SYGVKD. CDR3 length: 11 residues. Losses at the gene ends were 9 bases for V and 6 bases for J; bases not matched to a gene: 5. The CDR3 nucleotides read TGTGCCATTCTCCAGGGGGTCGAGCAGTACTTC. This codes for CAILQGVEQYF.

The table lists this clonotype with a few counts. The gene calls are TRBV20-1 and TRBJ2-2; D is ambiguous. This CDR3 region has 13 residues. Trimming left V 6 bases short and J 6 bases short, with 14 bases between. In germline, CDR1 is DFQATT, CDR2 SNEGSKA (reference sequence). The CDR3 DNA follows: TGCAGTGCCTACGTCCCTCTGGCCGGGGAGCTGTTTTTT. Encoded protein: CSAYVPLAGELFF.

This clonotype came up a few times. The rearrangement uses TRBV7-2 and TRBJ2-2, with 7 bases matching TRBD2. Germline V gene lookup returns CDR1 SGHTA and CDR2 FQGNSA. The CDR3 length is 19 residues. Germline trimming cut 2 bases from V and 4 bases from J; bases unmatched to any gene: 16. The CDR3 region has the DNA TGTGCCAGCAGCTTATCGTTCCGCGGGGGACTGGTGGCCACCGGGGAGCTGTTTTTT. Translation gives CASSLSFRGGLVATGELFF. Full variable domain (rest looked up from reference TRBV7-2 and TRBJ2-2): GAGVSQSPSNKVTEKGKDVELRCDPISGHTALYWYRQSLGQGLEFLIYFQGNSAPDKSGLPSDRFSAERTGGSVSTLTIQRTQQEDSAVYLCASSLSFRGGLVATGELFFGEGSRLTVL.

This sequence joins TRBV5-1 and TRBJ1-1, with a weak D call TRBD1 (5 bases). CDR1 is SGHRS, CDR2 YFSETQ, per germline. CDR3 length: 14 residues. Between the trimmed V and J ends, which lost 0 bases and 3 bases, there was a span of 9 bases. The CDR3 region is CASSLAEGYTEAFF. The DNA of the CDR3 is TGCGCCAGCAGCTTGGCCGAGGGGTACACTGAAGCTTTCTTT.

This clonotype was seen more than once but under ten times. This rearrangement joins TRBV5-1 to TRBJ2-5; a possible D gene is TRBD2 (6 bases). The CDR3 runs 16 residues. Trimming took off 0 bases at V and 3 bases at J, with 15 bases between the two ends. Germline V lookup: CDR1 SGHRS, CDR2 YFSETQ. The CDR3 is CASSLGTAGREETQYF. The DNA for the CDR3 is TGCGCCAGCAGCTTGGGCACCGCGGGAAGGGAAGAGACCCAGTACTTC.

A few counts support this clonotype. The chain recombines TRBV29-1 with TRBJ2-1; 7 nucleotides line up with TRBD2. Germline lookup yields CDR1 SQVTM and CDR2 ANQGSEA. CDR3 length: 14 residues. The V and J ends lost 5 bases and 4 bases, in that order; junction bases with no gene match: 8. CDR3 sequence reads: CSVYTRGGYNEQFF. The CDR3 DNA follows: TGCAGCGTTTACACCCGCGGGGGTTACAATGAGCAGTTCTTC.

There are many counts of this clonotype. V and J are TRBV10-3 and TRBJ2-3, with D unclear. This CDR3 has 13 residues. With 2 bases removed from V and 2 bases from J, the gap between germline ends came to 5 bases. Germline V gene sequence: CDR1 ENHRY, CDR2 SYGVKD. In nucleotides, the CDR3 is TGTGCCATCAGTGAGGGCCTCACAGATACGCAGTATTTT. Its protein is CAISEGLTDTQYF.

The V call is TRBV14, the J call TRBJ2-2; TRBD1 or TRBD2 may be the D gene (5 bases each). The CDR3 covers 15 residues. Looked up from germline, CDR1 is SGHDN and CDR2 is FVKESK. Trimming cost V 0 bases and J 6 bases, with 11 bases left between them. CDR3 sequence: CASSQDHGTPGELFF. For the CDR3, the DNA is TGTGCCAGCAGCCAAGATCATGGGACCCCCGGGGAGCTGTTTTTT.

This clonotype was seen only a few times. The chain recombines TRBV20-1 with TRBJ2-7; 12 nucleotides match TRBD2. Germline V gives CDR1 DFQATT, CDR2 SNEGSKA (reference sequence). This CDR3 has 15 residues. Trimming took 4 bases from V and 0 from J; bases not matched to a gene: 4. In DNA, the CDR3 is TGCAGTGCTACCGGACTAGCGGGGACCTCCTACGAGCAGTACTTC. Amino acids: CSATGLAGTSYEQYF.

In this sample, this clonotype turned up many times. The chain employs TRBV27 and TRBJ2-7, with D unresolved. V was clipped by 0 bases and J by 3 bases, with 6 bases between them. CDR1 MNHEY and CDR2 SMNVEV come from the germline V gene (reference sequence). The CDR3 contains 13 residues. DNA for the CDR3: TGTGCCAGCAGTTTATCCGCCAGCTACGAGCAGTACTTC. Translating gives CASSLSASYEQYF.

In its sample, this clonotype was seen a few times. The chain uses TRBV5-1 and TRBJ2-7; a possible D gene is TRBD1 (6 bases). The germline V and J ends were trimmed by 7 bases and 9 bases, with 32 bases remaining between them. Germline CDR1 reads SGHRS; CDR2 reads YFSETQ. The CDR3 loop spans 17 amino acids. CDR3 in DNA: TGCGCCAGCTCAAGCTTGATCGGACAGACACCCCTGGGGAGGCAGTACTTC. Translated: CASSSLIGQTPLGRQYF.

This clonotype turned up a few times. V gene TRBV6-5 combines with J gene TRBJ1-1; no clear D gene. The CDR3 covers 14 residues. Between the trimmed V and J ends, which lost 1 base and 2 bases, there was a span of 8 bases. Germline CDR1 is MNHEY and CDR2 is SVGAGI. The CDR3 region has the DNA TGTGCCAGCAGTTACTTAGCCACCAACACTGAAGCTTTCTTT. This sequence encodes CASSYLATNTEAFF.

V is TRBV4-3 and J is TRBJ2-1; 16 bases align to TRBD2. Germline V gene sequence: CDR1 LGHNA, CDR2 YSLEER. CDR3 length equals 16 residues. Losses at the gene ends were 3 bases for V and 13 bases for J; bases not matched to a gene: 9. The DNA of the CDR3 is TGCGCCAGCAGCCAGGCGGGACTAGCGGGAGGGCACTTTCAGTTCTTC. Protein sequence: CASSQAGLAGGHFQFF.

This clonotype came up a few times. The V gene is TRBV10-3, the J gene TRBJ2-4; D might be TRBD1 (6 bases). Germline V gene lookup returns CDR1 ENHRY and CDR2 SYGVKD. The V end was cut by 4 bases, the J end by 1 base, with 23 bases between. The CDR3 runs to 19 residues. The CDR3 reads CAISVRKIVGHGAKNIQYF. The CDR3 nucleotides read TGTGCCATCAGTGTCCGAAAAATAGTGGGACATGGTGCCAAAAACATTCAGTACTTC.

This clonotype was seen ten or more times. The rearrangement links TRBV4-1 to TRBJ2-5; 9 nucleotides line up with TRBD1. The CDR3 extends over 15 amino acids. Germline values: CDR1 MGHRA, CDR2 YSYEKL. The ends lost 3 bases at V and 5 bases at J; junction bases unmatched: 7. The CDR3 sequence is CASSQVGTGKETQYF. The DNA of the CDR3 is TGCGCCAGCAGCCAGGTGGGGACAGGGAAGGAGACCCAGTACTTC.

The DNA for the CDR3 is TGTGCCAGCAGCTTGACTAGGAAGACAGATACGCAGTATTTT. Translated: CASSLTRKTDTQYF. The rearrangement links TRBV12-3 or TRBV12-4 to TRBJ2-3, with D possibly matching TRBD2 (6 bases). CDR3 length equals 14 residues. V lost 6 bases and J lost 3, with 13 bases in between.

This clonotype has just a few counts. V and J are TRBV10-3 and TRBJ2-3, with a weak D call TRBD2 (6 bases). The germline V gene encodes CDR1 ENHRY and CDR2 SYGVKD. Deletions cut 10 bases from V and 10 bases from J, with 15 bases between. This CDR3 spans 11 amino acids. The CDR3 here is CATQDYAPQYF. CDR3 sequence (DNA): TGTGCCACCCAGGACTACGCTCCGCAGTATTTT.

The rearrangement links TRBV7-8 to TRBJ2-3; D gene uncertain. V dropped 5 bases and J dropped 2 bases, with 11 bases sitting between them. The CDR3 contains 14 residues. Germline loops: CDR1 SGHVS, CDR2 FQNEAQ. The chain's CDR3 is CASSRRLHTDTQYF. DNA of the CDR3: TGTGCCAGCAGCCGCCGACTGCACACAGATACGCAGTATTTT.

This chain uses TRBV29-1 with TRBJ2-5, with 7 bases lining up with TRBD2. The germline V gene encodes CDR1 SQVTM and CDR2 ANQGSEA. V lost 7 bases to trimming and J lost 5 bases; unmatched junction nucleotides: 7. This CDR3 has 12 residues. CDR3: CSGGGNWETQYF. The CDR3 coding sequence is TGCAGCGGGGGGGGGAACTGGGAGACCCAGTACTTC.